The 20 T cell receptor beta chains below were found in one sample sequenced in a study of cytomegalovirus exposure and HLA in healthy donors. The PCR made use of 60 Vbeta and 13 Jbeta primers. Produced via immunoSEQ multiplex PCR; TCRdb's table is partial and in-frame only. The data hold roughly 98,000 clones, with approximately 77% observed a single time. Sequencing was carried out using PBMCs. These receptors were collected from a female donor in good health and CMV-seronegative.

The gene calls are TRBV5-1 and TRBJ2-5; perhaps TRBD1 as D (6 bases). The germline V and J ends were trimmed by 4 bases and 5 bases, with 15 bases remaining between them. Germline V gene lookup returns CDR1 SGHRS and CDR2 YFSETQ. There are 14 residues in the CDR3. CDR3 amino acids: CASSLTGIRETQYF. The CDR3 DNA reads TGCGCCAGCAGCCTCACAGGGATTAGGGAGACCCAGTACTTC.

V is TRBV5-1 and J is TRBJ1-4, with D possibly being TRBD1 (6 bases). The CDR3 covers 15 residues. The germline V and J ends were trimmed by 6 bases and 5 bases, with 17 bases remaining between them. Germline values: CDR1 SGHRS, CDR2 YFSETQ. The CDR3 DNA follows: TGCGCCAGCATTCGAGGACCTGACAGGAATGAAAAACTGTTTTTT. The encoded protein is CASIRGPDRNEKLFF.

This clone was seen only a few times. The V and J genes are TRBV6-6 and TRBJ1-2; possibly TRBD1 for D (5 bases). The germline V and J ends were trimmed by 4 bases and 4 bases, with 13 bases remaining between them. CDR1 is MNHNY and CDR2 is SVGAGI in the germline V gene (reference sequence). The CDR3 totals 14 residues. CDR3 coding DNA: TGTGCCAGCAGTTCTCGCAGGGCCATCTATGGCTACACCTTC. Encoded protein: CASSSRRAIYGYTF.

CDR3 nucleotide sequence: TGTGCCACCAGCAGAGATCGGGGGGGCGAAGAGACCCAGTACTTC. Translation: CATSRDRGGEETQYF. The V and J genes are TRBV15 and TRBJ2-5; 8 bases align to TRBD2. V was clipped by 0 bases and J by 3 bases; unmatched bases: 3. Germline V lookup: CDR1 LNHNV, CDR2 YYDKDF (reference sequence). This CDR3 contains 15 residues.

The V gene is TRBV19, the J gene TRBJ1-2; perhaps TRBD1 as D (5 bases). Trimming took off 10 bases at V and 7 bases at J, with 16 bases between the two ends. The germline gives CDR1 LNHDA, CDR2 SQIVND (reference sequence). This CDR3 has 12 amino acids. This chain's CDR3 is CATTFQGSGYTF. CDR3 nucleotide sequence: TGTGCCACAACCTTCCAGGGATCTGGCTACACCTTC. The complete variable domain, with remaining parts taken from reference TRBV19 and TRBJ1-2, reads DGGITQSPKYLFRKEGQNVTLSCEQNLNHDAMYWYRQDPGQGLRLIYYSQIVNDFQKGDIAEGYSVSREKKESFPLTVTSAQKNPTAFYLCATTFQGSGYTFGSGTRLTVV.

This clone was observed a single time. The CDR3 protein is CASSQASKVTGGYTF. DNA of the CDR3: TGCGCCAGCAGCCAAGCTTCAAAGGTTACGGGGGGCTACACCTTC. This rearrangement joins TRBV4-1 to TRBJ1-2, with no clear D. Germline V gene lookup returns CDR1 MGHRA and CDR2 YSYEKL. The germline V and J ends were trimmed by 1 base and 8 bases, with 17 bases remaining between them. CDR3 length: 15 amino acids.

The chain joins TRBV11-1 to TRBJ2-5; TRBD1 matches at 9 bases. CDR1 is SGHAT, CDR2 FQDESV, per germline (reference sequence). CDR3 length: 18 residues. Trimming cost V 0 bases and J 2 bases; bases outside gene matches: 10. CDR3 coding DNA: TGTGCCAGCAGCTTAGCGCGGTGGAACAGGGGGCTTCAAGAGACCCAGTACTTC. Encoded protein: CASSLARWNRGLQETQYF.

This sequence joins TRBV5-1 and TRBJ1-3, with 9 bases aligning to TRBD1. The trim removed 5 bases at V and 4 bases at J, leaving 1 base unmatched. CDR3 length equals 13 residues. Germline V lookup: CDR1 SGHRS, CDR2 YFSETQ. Here the CDR3 DNA reads TGCGCCAGCAGGGGGACAGGGGGAAACACCATATATTTT. Its translation: CASRGTGGNTIYF.

V is TRBV6-5 and J is TRBJ2-1; 7 positions match TRBD1. The V gene end was trimmed by 5 bases and the J gene end by 4 bases; junction bases not matched to a gene: 8. The germline V gene encodes CDR1 MNHEY and CDR2 SVGAGI. The CDR3 loop spans 15 amino acids. The CDR3: CASSRTGVTYNEQFF. The DNA of the CDR3 is TGTGCCAGCAGTAGAACAGGGGTAACGTACAATGAGCAGTTCTTC.

The chain has TRBV11-3 and TRBJ2-3, with a weak D call TRBD2 (5 bases). The CDR3 runs to 13 residues. Trimming shortened V by 7 bases and J by 3 bases, and 11 bases separated the two germline ends. Per the germline V gene, CDR1 is SGHNT and CDR2 is YENEEA. CDR3: CASTPGGTDTQYF. CDR3 coding DNA: TGTGCCAGCACCCCCGGAGGAACAGATACGCAGTATTTT.

V is TRBV27 and J is TRBJ2-6; D possibly corresponds to TRBD1 (7 bases). Germline CDR1 reads MNHEY; CDR2 reads SMNVEV (reference sequence). Trimming pared 3 bases from V and 1 base from J, leaving 16 bases between. The CDR3 sequence is 18 residues long. CDR3 DNA sequence: TGTGCCAGCAGTTTCCTCGGAGGGGGCCGATCTGGGGCCAACGTCCTGACTTTC. Translated: CASSFLGGGRSGANVLTF.

This chain's CDR3 is CASSEALQGLLGSNEQFF. The CDR3 nucleotides read TGTGCCAGCAGTGAAGCGCTTCAAGGACTCCTAGGGAGCAATGAGCAGTTCTTC. The chain employs TRBV2 and TRBJ2-1, with a possible D match to TRBD2 (5 bases). The V and J ends lost 0 bases and 6 bases respectively, with 21 bases between them. CDR1 is SNHLY and CDR2 is FYNNEI in the germline V gene. CDR3 length: 18 amino acids.

The V and J genes are TRBV14 and TRBJ2-4; no definite D call. The CDR3 has 16 residues. Germline V lookup: CDR1 SGHDN, CDR2 FVKESK. V lost 1 base and J 0 bases, leaving 10 bases between the germline ends. For the CDR3, the DNA is TGTGCCAGCAGCCAAGGGATCCGGGTAGCCAAAAACATTCAGTACTTC. Its protein product is CASSQGIRVAKNIQYF.

This chain links TRBV27 with TRBJ1-5, with D maybe TRBD1 (5 bases). Germline V CDR1 and CDR2: MNHEY, SMNVEV (reference sequence). The V and J ends lost 6 bases and 3 bases respectively, with 9 bases between them. This CDR3 comprises 13 residues. The CDR3 DNA is TGTGCCAGCAGAACAGGAAACAATCAGCCCCAGCATTTT. Its protein product is CASRTGNNQPQHF.

In DNA form, the CDR3 reads TGCGCCAGCAGCTTCGAGGACAGGGATAATGGCTACACCTTC. As protein: CASSFEDRDNGYTF. This chain uses TRBV5-1 with TRBJ1-2, with 8 bases aligning to TRBD1. V trimming: 2 bases; J trimming: 6 bases; junction bases outside the gene matches: 6. The CDR3 totals 14 residues. CDR1 SGHRS and CDR2 YFSETQ come from the germline V gene.

The chain employs TRBV6-1 and TRBJ1-4; 9 nucleotides line up with TRBD1. V trimming: 8 bases; J trimming: 8 bases; junction bases outside the gene matches: 12. Germline CDR1 and CDR2: MNHNS and SASEGT. The CDR3 contains 15 residues. The CDR3 region has the DNA TGTGCCAGCCGACATCCGGGGACAGGGAAAGAAAAACTGTTTTTT. Translation: CASRHPGTGKEKLFF.

This rearrangement joins TRBV5-4 to TRBJ2-3; maybe TRBD2 (6 bases). Trimming shortened V by 3 bases and J by 2 bases, and 10 bases separated the two germline ends. CDR1 and CDR2 from the germline V gene are SGHNT and YYREEE (reference sequence). The CDR3 totals 14 residues. In DNA, the CDR3 is TGTGCCAGCAGCTGGAGCGGGTCCACAGATACGCAGTATTTT. Translation gives CASSWSGSTDTQYF.

The J gene is TRBJ2-7, the V gene TRBV5-4, with TRBD2 matching over 8 bases. V trimming: 1 base; J trimming: 1 base; junction bases outside the gene matches: 7. This CDR3 is 16 amino acids long. Per the germline V gene, CDR1 is SGHNT and CDR2 is YYREEE (reference sequence). The CDR3 reads CASSLRGGLKSYEQYF. CDR3 sequence (DNA): TGTGCCAGCAGCTTGCGGGGGGGGTTAAAATCCTACGAGCAGTACTTC.

This sequence joins TRBV7-9 and TRBJ2-1; D call uncertain. V lost 8 bases and J lost 0, with 5 bases in between. The CDR3 contains 12 residues. CDR1 is SEHNR and CDR2 is FQNEAQ in the germline V gene (reference sequence). The CDR3 sequence is CASRSSYNEQFF. The DNA of the CDR3 is TGTGCCAGCCGGAGCTCCTACAATGAGCAGTTCTTC.

The chain uses TRBV11-3 and TRBJ2-7; 7 bases fit TRBD1. Germline trimming cut 5 bases from V and 3 bases from J; bases unmatched to any gene: 10. Germline V lookup: CDR1 SGHNT, CDR2 YENEEA. The CDR3 totals 15 residues. In DNA form, the CDR3 reads TGTGCCAGCAGCACCCTGACAGGGATGTTCTACGAGCAGTACTTC. It translates to CASSTLTGMFYEQYF.